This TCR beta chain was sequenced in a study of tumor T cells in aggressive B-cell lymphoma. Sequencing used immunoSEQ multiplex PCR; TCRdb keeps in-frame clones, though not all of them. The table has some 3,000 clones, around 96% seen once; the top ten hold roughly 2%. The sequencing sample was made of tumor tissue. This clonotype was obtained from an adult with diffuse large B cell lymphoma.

The CDR3 DNA reads TGCGCCAGCAGCCAAGAACCTAGCGGAGACAATGAGCAGTTCTTC. It specifies CASSQEPSGDNEQFF. V is TRBV4-1 and J is TRBJ2-1, with 7 bases identical to TRBD2. From germline, CDR1 is MGHRA and CDR2 YSYEKL. V was clipped by 0 bases and J by 5 bases; unmatched bases: 4. The CDR3 is 15 amino acids.